A single sample gave rise to the 12 T cell receptor beta chains below, sequenced in a study of blood T cell repertoires in COVID-19. Clones were sequenced by immunoSEQ multiplex PCR, and TCRdb holds only the in-frame ones, with some missing. Here the sample spans about 34,000 clones, over 90% being singletons. The sample was peripheral blood. These TCRs come from a man between 60 and 75 years old with active or convalescent COVID-19.

The chain recombines TRBV14 with TRBJ2-7; D is ambiguous. This CDR3 is built from 15 residues. Per the germline V gene, CDR1 is SGHDN and CDR2 is FVKESK. Trimming removed 0 bases at V and 3 bases at J, with 12 bases between. CDR3 sequence reads: CASSQDFARHYEQYF. In DNA, the CDR3 is TGTGCCAGCAGCCAAGATTTTGCCAGACACTACGAGCAGTACTTC.

V gene TRBV6-1 combines with J gene TRBJ2-1, with TRBD2 identical over 10 bases. V shed 4 bases, J shed 1 base, and the junction held 4 bases outside the gene matches. The length of the CDR3 is 16 residues. CDR1 is MNHNS, CDR2 SASEGT, per germline. The CDR3 nucleotides are TGTGCCAGCAGTGGGCTAGCGGGGGCTTCCTACAATGAGCAGTTCTTC. As protein: CASSGLAGASYNEQFF.

The chain recombines TRBV20-1 with TRBJ1-2; 7 nucleotides align to TRBD1. Germline CDR1 DFQATT, CDR2 SNEGSKA (reference sequence). The CDR3 contains 13 residues. With V trimmed by 3 bases and J by 7 bases, 8 bases remained unmatched. Written as DNA, the CDR3 is TGCAGTGCTAGTGCTGACAGGGTTTTTGGCTACACCTTC. Translating gives CSASADRVFGYTF.

The chain recombines TRBV18 with TRBJ2-5, with TRBD1 matching 7 bases. Germline CDR1 reads KGHSH; CDR2 reads LQKENI. CDR3 length: 15 amino acids. V dropped 2 bases and J dropped 5; count of bases not matched to a gene: 8. In nucleotides, the CDR3 is TGTGCCAGCTCACCAGTGACAGGGTCGTGGGAGACCCAGTACTTC. Translation gives CASSPVTGSWETQYF.

The gene calls are TRBV5-1 and TRBJ1-5, with D maybe TRBD1 (5 bases). CDR1 SGHRS and CDR2 YFSETQ come from the germline V gene. The CDR3 runs 16 residues. With 4 bases removed from V and 5 bases from J, the gap between germline ends came to 19 bases. CDR3 coding DNA: TGCGCCAGCAGCCCGACGGGGGACTTGACCTATCAGCCCCAGCATTTT. Protein product: CASSPTGDLTYQPQHF. Using reference TRBV5-1 and TRBJ1-5 for the parts outside the CDR3, the full variable domain is KAGVTQTPRYLIKTRGQQVTLSCSPISGHRSVSWYQQTPGQGLQFLFEYFSETQRNKGNFPGRFSGRQFSNSRSEMNVSTLELGDSALYLCASSPTGDLTYQPQHFGDGTRLSIL.

The V gene is TRBV7-2, the J gene TRBJ1-5; TRBD1 might be the D (5 bases). This CDR3 has 15 amino acids. Germline loops: CDR1 SGHTA, CDR2 FQGNSA. Trimming removed 0 bases from V and 7 bases from J, with 13 bases in between. The CDR3 spells CASSLANWGEQPQHF. The CDR3 region has the DNA TGTGCCAGCAGCTTAGCAAATTGGGGGGAACAGCCCCAGCATTTT.

The chain joins TRBV5-4 to TRBJ1-5, with a possible D match to TRBD1 (6 bases). V lost 7 bases and J 3 bases, leaving 11 bases between the germline ends. The germline gives CDR1 SGHNT, CDR2 YYREEE (reference sequence). The length of the CDR3 is 13 residues. This CDR3 reads CASGTGLNQPQHF. Written as DNA, the CDR3 is TGTGCCAGCGGAACAGGGCTCAATCAGCCCCAGCATTTT.

The rearrangement links TRBV30 to TRBJ2-2; D gene ambiguous. This CDR3 spans 14 amino acids. CDR1 and CDR2 (germline): GTSNPN, SVGIG (reference sequence). The V and J ends lost 0 bases and 4 bases respectively, with 9 bases between them. As DNA, the CDR3 is TGTGCCTGGAGTGTCGAACTCTCCACCGGGGAGCTGTTTTTT. This sequence encodes CAWSVELSTGELFF.

This rearrangement joins TRBV2 to TRBJ2-1, with D maybe TRBD1 (6 bases). The germline gives CDR1 SNHLY, CDR2 FYNNEI. This CDR3 has 14 amino acids. V lost 3 bases to trimming and J lost 11 bases, with 17 bases between them. The CDR3 coding sequence is TGTGCCAGCAGTGACCGTGAGACAGGAGGAAAGCAGTTCTTC. Protein product: CASSDRETGGKQFF.

This sequence joins TRBV19 and TRBJ2-1, with 8 positions matching TRBD2. Trimming cost V 6 bases and J 2 bases; bases outside gene matches: 3. Germline assignment: CDR1 LNHDA and CDR2 SQIVND (reference sequence). The CDR3 extends over 14 amino acids. CDR3 nucleotide sequence: TGTGCCAGTAGAGAGGGACTAGCCTACAATGAGCAGTTCTTC. It yields the protein CASREGLAYNEQFF.

This clone was seen once. CDR3 sequence (DNA): TGTGCCACCAGTGATTTGGATAGGGGACAAGACACCGGGGAGCTGTTTTTT. Encoded protein: CATSDLDRGQDTGELFF. V and J are TRBV24-1 and TRBJ2-2, with D maybe TRBD1 (6 bases). Per germline, CDR1 KGHDR and CDR2 SFDVKD. The CDR3 length is 17 residues. V lost 0 bases to trimming and J lost 3 bases, with 13 bases between them.

The rearrangement links TRBV6-6 to TRBJ2-1; TRBD2 matches at 11 bases. The germline V gene encodes CDR1 MNHNY and CDR2 SVGAGI (reference sequence). V lost 5 bases, J lost 1 base, and 7 bases stayed unmatched. This CDR3 is built from 17 residues. DNA of the CDR3: TGTGCCAGCAGTCCCCTAGCGGGGGGCCCTTCCTACAATGAGCAGTTCTTC. It yields the protein CASSPLAGGPSYNEQFF.